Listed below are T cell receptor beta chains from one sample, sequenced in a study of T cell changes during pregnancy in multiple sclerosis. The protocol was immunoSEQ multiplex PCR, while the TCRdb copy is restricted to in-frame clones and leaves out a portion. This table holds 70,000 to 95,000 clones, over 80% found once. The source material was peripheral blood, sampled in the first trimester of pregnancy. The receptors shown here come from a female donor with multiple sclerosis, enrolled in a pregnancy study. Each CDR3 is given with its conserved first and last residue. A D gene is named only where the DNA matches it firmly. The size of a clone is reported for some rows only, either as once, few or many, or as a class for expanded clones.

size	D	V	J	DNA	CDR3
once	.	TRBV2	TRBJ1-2	TGTGCCAGCAGTGAACAGGGAGGCTATGGCTACACCTTC	CASSEQGGYGYTF
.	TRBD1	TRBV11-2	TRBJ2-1	TGTGCCAGCAGCCACAGGGGGAGGAACAATGAGCAGTTCTTC	CASSHRGRNNEQFF
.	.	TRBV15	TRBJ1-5	TGTGCCACCAGCCGACATAATAGCAATCAGCCCCAGCATTTT	CATSRHNSNQPQHF
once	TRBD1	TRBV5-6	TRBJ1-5	TGTGCCAGCAGCAGGGGACAGGGGGCGTATCAGCCCCAGCATTTT	CASSRGQGAYQPQHF
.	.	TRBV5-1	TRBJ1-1	TGCGCCAGCAGCTTGGAGCGGGTAAAAGGGGAAGCTTTCTTT	CASSLERVKGEAFF
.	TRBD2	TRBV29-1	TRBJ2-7	TGCAGCGTTGATTCCGGGGGGGTCGAGCAGTACTTC	CSVDSGGVEQYF
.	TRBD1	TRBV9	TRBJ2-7	TGTGCCAGCAGCGCAACGGGACAGGGGGTCTACGAGCAGTACTTC	CASSATGQGVYEQYF
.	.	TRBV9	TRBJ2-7	TGTGCCAGCAGCGGTTTGCGGTCAACAGGGTTTTCCTCCGAGCAGTACTTC	CASSGLRSTGFSSEQYF
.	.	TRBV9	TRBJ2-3	TGTGCCAGCAGCGTAGATATAGATACGCAGTATTTT	CASSVDIDTQYF
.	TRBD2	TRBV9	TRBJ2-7	TGTGCCAGCAGCGGGGGACTAGCGGGGAACTCCTACGAGCAGTACTTC	CASSGGLAGNSYEQYF
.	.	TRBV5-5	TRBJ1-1	TGTGCCAGCAGCTTGACGGGACAACGTGAAGCTTTCTTT	CASSLTGQREAFF
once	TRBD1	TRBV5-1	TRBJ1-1	TGCGCCAGCAGCCCTGCAAGGCCCCGGGACAGGCGTTTTAGCACTGAAGCTTTCTTT	CASSPARPRDRRFSTEAFF
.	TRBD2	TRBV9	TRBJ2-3	TGTGCCAGCAGCACACCCGGGGGAGGGACGCAGTATTTT	CASSTPGGGTQYF
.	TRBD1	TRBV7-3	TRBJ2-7	TGTGCCAGCAGCCCGACCGGGACAGGTCCCTACGAGCAGTACTTC	CASSPTGTGPYEQYF
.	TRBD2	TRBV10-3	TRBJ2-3	TGTGCCATCAGAGGGAGCGGGGGGGGCACAGATACGCAGTATTTT	CAIRGSGGGTDTQYF
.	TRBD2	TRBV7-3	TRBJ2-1	TGTGCCAGCAGCTCCTCGGGACTAGTCAGTGAGCAGTTCTTC	CASSSSGLVSEQFF
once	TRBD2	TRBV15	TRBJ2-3	TGTGCCACCAGCAGAGATCCGGCTAGCGGGGGGGTCCTGTATTTT	CATSRDPASGGVLYF
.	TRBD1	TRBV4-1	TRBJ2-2	TGCGCCAGCAGCGAGACAGGGGTAAACACCGGGGAGCTGTTTTTT	CASSETGVNTGELFF
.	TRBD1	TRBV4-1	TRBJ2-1	TGCGCCAGCAGCCAGGGCGAGGGGGCGGGCTACAATGAGCAGTTCTTC	CASSQGEGAGYNEQFF
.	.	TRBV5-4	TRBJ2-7	TGTGCCAGCAGCTTGAATAGGGGCTACGAGCAGTACTTC	CASSLNRGYEQYF
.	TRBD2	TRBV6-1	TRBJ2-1	TGTGCCAGCAGTGAAGCCGGCGGGGGGGCGGTGGAGCAGTTCTTC	CASSEAGGGAVEQFF
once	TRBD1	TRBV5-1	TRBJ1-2	TGCGCCAGCAGCTTGGCCGGAGGAACAGGGGGCTACTCCGGCTACACCTTC	CASSLAGGTGGYSGYTF
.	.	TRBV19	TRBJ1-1	TGTGCCAGTACCCCTATGGAGGGGAACACTGAAGCTTTCTTT	CASTPMEGNTEAFF
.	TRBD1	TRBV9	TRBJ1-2	TGTGCCAGCGGAGGGACAGGGCCTTACTATGGCTACACCTTC	CASGGTGPYYGYTF
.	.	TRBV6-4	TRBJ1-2	TGTGCCAGCAGTGATGATGGAGAGGGCTACACCTTC	CASSDDGEGYTF